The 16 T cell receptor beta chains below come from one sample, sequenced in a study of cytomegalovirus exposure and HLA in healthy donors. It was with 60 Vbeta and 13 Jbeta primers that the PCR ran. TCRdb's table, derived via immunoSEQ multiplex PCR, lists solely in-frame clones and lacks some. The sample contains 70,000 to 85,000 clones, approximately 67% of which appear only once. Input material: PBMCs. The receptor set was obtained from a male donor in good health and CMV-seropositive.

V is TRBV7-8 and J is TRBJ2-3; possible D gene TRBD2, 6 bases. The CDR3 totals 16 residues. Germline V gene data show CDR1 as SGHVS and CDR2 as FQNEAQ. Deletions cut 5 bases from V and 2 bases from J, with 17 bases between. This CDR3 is CASSPVEGPITDTQYF. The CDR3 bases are TGTGCCAGCAGCCCCGTGGAGGGGCCGATCACAGATACGCAGTATTTT.

In DNA form, the CDR3 reads TGTGCCAGCAGATCCCGGGCTAGCCCCTTCGAGCAGTACTTC. Its translation: CASRSRASPFEQYF. The chain employs TRBV27 and TRBJ2-7; perhaps TRBD2 as D (5 bases). Deletions cut 6 bases from V and 6 bases from J, with 18 bases between. The CDR3 has 14 residues. CDR1 is MNHEY, CDR2 SMNVEV, per germline (reference sequence).

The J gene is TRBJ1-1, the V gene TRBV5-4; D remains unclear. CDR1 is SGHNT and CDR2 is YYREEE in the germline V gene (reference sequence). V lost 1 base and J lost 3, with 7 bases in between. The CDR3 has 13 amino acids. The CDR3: CASSLWADTEAFF. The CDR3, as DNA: TGTGCCAGCAGCTTGTGGGCAGACACTGAAGCTTTCTTT.

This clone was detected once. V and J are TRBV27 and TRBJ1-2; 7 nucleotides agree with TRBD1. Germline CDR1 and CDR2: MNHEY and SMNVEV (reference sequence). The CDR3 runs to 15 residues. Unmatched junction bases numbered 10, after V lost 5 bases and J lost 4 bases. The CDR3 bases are TGTGCCAGCAGTCCCAAGGGGACAGCCTTCTATGGCTACACCTTC. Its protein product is CASSPKGTAFYGYTF.

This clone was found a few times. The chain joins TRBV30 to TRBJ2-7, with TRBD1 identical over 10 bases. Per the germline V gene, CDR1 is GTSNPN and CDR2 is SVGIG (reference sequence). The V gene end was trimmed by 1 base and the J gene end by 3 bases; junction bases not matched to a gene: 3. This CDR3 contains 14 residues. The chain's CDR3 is CAWSAGQGGYEQYF. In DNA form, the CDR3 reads TGTGCCTGGAGTGCCGGACAGGGGGGCTACGAGCAGTACTTC.

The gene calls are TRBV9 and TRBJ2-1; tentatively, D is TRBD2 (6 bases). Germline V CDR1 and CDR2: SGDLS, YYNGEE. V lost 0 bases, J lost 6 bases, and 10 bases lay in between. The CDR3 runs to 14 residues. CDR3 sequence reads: CASSVELAVNEQFF. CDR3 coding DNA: TGTGCCAGCAGCGTAGAACTAGCAGTCAATGAGCAGTTCTTC. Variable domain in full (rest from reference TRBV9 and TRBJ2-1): DSGVTQTPKHLITATGQRVTLRCSPRSGDLSVYWYQQSLDQGLQFLIQYYNGEERAKGNILERFSAQQFPDLHSELNLSSLELGDSALYFCASSVELAVNEQFFGPGTRLTVL.

The CDR3 nucleotides read TGTGCCAGTAGTCCCGAAGGGGTTCGCACAGATACGCAGTATTTT. Its translation is CASSPEGVRTDTQYF. This sequence joins TRBV19 and TRBJ2-3, with D maybe TRBD1 (5 bases). The germline gives CDR1 LNHDA, CDR2 SQIVND (reference sequence). The CDR3 spans 15 residues. V lost 5 bases and J lost 1, with 13 bases in between.

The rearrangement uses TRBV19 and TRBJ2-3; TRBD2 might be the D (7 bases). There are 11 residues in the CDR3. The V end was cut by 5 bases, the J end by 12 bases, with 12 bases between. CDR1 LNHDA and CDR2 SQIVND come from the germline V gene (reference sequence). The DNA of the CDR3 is TGTGCCAGTAGTGAGGGGGGGCGTCAGTATTTT. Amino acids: CASSEGGRQYF.

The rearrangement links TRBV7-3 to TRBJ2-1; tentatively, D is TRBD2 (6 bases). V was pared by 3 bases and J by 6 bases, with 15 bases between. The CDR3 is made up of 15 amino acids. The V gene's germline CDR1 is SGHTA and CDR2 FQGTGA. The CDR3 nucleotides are TGTGCCAGCAGCTTTCAGCGGAGGGGCCCCAATGAGCAGTTCTTC. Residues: CASSFQRRGPNEQFF.

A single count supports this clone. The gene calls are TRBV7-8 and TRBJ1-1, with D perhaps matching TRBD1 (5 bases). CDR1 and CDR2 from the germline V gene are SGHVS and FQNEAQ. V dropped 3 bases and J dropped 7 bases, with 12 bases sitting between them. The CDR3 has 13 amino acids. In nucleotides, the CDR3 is TGTGCCAGCAGCTTTTTCCAAGGGGTTGAAGCTTTCTTT. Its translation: CASSFFQGVEAFF.

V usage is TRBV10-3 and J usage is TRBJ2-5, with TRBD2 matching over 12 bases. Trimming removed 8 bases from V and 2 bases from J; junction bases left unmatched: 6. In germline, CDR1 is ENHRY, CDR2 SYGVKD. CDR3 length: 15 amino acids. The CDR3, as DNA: TGTGCCATCCGACTAGCGGGGGAAAGGCAAGAGACCCAGTACTTC. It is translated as CAIRLAGERQETQYF.

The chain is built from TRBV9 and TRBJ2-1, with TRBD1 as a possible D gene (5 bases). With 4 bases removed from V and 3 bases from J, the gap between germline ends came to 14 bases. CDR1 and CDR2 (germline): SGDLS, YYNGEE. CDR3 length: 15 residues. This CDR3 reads CASSISPGNYNEQFF. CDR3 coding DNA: TGTGCCAGCAGCATTAGCCCAGGGAACTACAATGAGCAGTTCTTC.

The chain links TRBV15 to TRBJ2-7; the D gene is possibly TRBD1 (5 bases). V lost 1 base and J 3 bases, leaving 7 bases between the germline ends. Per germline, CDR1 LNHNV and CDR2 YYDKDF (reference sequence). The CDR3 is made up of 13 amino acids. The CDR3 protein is CATSRVGHYEQYF. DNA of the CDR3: TGTGCCACCAGCAGAGTAGGACACTACGAGCAGTACTTC.

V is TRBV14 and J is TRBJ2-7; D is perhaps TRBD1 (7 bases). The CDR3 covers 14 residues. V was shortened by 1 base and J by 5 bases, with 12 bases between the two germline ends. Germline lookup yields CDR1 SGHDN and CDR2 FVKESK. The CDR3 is CASSQARGVDEQYF. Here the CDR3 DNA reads TGTGCCAGCAGCCAAGCCAGGGGGGTCGACGAGCAGTACTTC.

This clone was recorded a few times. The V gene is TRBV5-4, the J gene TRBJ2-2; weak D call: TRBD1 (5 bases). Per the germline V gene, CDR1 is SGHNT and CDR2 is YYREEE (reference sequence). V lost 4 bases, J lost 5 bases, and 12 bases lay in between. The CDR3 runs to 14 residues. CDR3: CASSGTRVTGELFF. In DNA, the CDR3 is TGTGCCAGCAGCGGCACCAGGGTAACCGGGGAGCTGTTTTTT.

The DNA of the CDR3 is TGTGCCAGCAGCTTCCGACTAGCGGTTTCCTACGAGCAGTACTTC. Its translation is CASSFRLAVSYEQYF. The V and J genes are TRBV13 and TRBJ2-7, with 9 bases that match TRBD2. The CDR3 covers 15 residues. With V trimmed by 3 bases and J by 1 base, 4 bases remained unmatched. Germline-derived CDR1 and CDR2 are PRHDT and FYEKMQ (reference sequence).